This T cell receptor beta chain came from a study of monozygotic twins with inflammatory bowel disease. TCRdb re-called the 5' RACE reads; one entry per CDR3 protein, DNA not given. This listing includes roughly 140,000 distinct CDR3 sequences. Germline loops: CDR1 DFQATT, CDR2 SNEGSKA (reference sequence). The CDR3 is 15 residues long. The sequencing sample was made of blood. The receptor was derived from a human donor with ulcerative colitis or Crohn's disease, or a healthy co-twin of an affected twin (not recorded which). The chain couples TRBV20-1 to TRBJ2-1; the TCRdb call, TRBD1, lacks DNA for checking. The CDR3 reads CSAETPGQGANEQFF.